The 20 T cell receptor beta chains presented below share a single source sample, sequenced in a study of graft-versus-host responses after intestinal transplantation. Generated by immunoSEQ multiplex PCR, the TCRdb table keeps only in-frame clones and is missing some. This repertoire shows tens of thousands of clones, around 92% found once; its top ten account for 0.55% to 0.65%. These receptors' antigens are unknown. This specimen consisted of unstimulated CD4+ T cells sorted from spleen or lymph node cells, obtained before transplant. The origin of the receptors is a human donor who was the organ donor for an intestinal transplant.

The chain employs TRBV5-6 and TRBJ2-1; 10 nucleotides line up with TRBD1. V shed 2 bases and J 8 bases; nucleotides not matched to a gene: 13. The CDR3 is 17 residues long. CDR1 is SGHDT and CDR2 is YYEEEE in the germline V gene. CDR3 sequence: CASSFFPSTGGLHEQFF. CDR3 sequence (DNA): TGTGCCAGCAGCTTTTTCCCGTCGACAGGGGGCTTGCATGAGCAGTTCTTC.

A remark on this clone: Other nucleotide sequences in the sample specify the same CDR3. CDR3 sequence reads: CAISEGGGSNQPQHF. CDR3 sequence (DNA): TGTGCCATCAGTGAGGGAGGCGGGAGCAATCAGCCCCAGCATTTT. V gene TRBV10-3 combines with J gene TRBJ1-5; D gene ambiguous. Trimming cost V 2 bases and J 1 base, with 9 bases left between them. This CDR3 comprises 15 residues. Germline values: CDR1 ENHRY, CDR2 SYGVKD.

The V and J genes are TRBV5-4 and TRBJ2-4, with D possibly being TRBD1 (5 bases). Germline CDR1 is SGHNT and CDR2 is YYREEE (reference sequence). The CDR3 contains 16 residues. V lost 0 bases, J lost 2 bases, and 12 bases lay in between. As DNA, the CDR3 is TGTGCCAGCAGCTTGGCGGGTCAGGGTTCCAAAAACATTCAGTACTTC. Its translation is CASSLAGQGSKNIQYF. The full variable domain, in which reference TRBV5-4 and TRBJ2-4 provide the parts outside the CDR3, is ETGVTQSPTHLIKTRGQQVTLRCSSQSGHNTVSWYQQALGQGPQFIFQYYREEENGRGNFPPRFSGLQFPNYSSELNVNALELDDSALYLCASSLAGQGSKNIQYFGAGTRLSVL.

The chain links TRBV29-1 to TRBJ2-5, with TRBD2 matching 8 bases. V shed 1 base and J 7 bases; nucleotides not matched to a gene: 8. CDR1 and CDR2 from the germline V gene are SQVTM and ANQGSEA. CDR3 length: 14 residues. Here the CDR3 DNA reads TGCAGCGTTGAAGCGGGAGGGGGAGCAGGGACCCAGTACTTC. Encoded protein: CSVEAGGGAGTQYF.

This sequence joins TRBV28 and TRBJ1-5; 9 bases are shared with TRBD1. CDR1 and CDR2 (germline): MDHEN, SYDVKM. J lost 6 bases, V lost 6 bases, and 9 bases had no gene match. The CDR3 has 15 amino acids. CDR3 loop: CASRMADRGIQPQHF. The CDR3 nucleotides read TGTGCCAGCAGGATGGCGGACAGGGGTATTCAGCCCCAGCATTTT.

The rearrangement links TRBV7-2 to TRBJ2-5; no firm D call. The CDR3 is made up of 14 amino acids. Per the germline V gene, CDR1 is SGHTA and CDR2 is FQGNSA. The V end was cut by 1 base, the J end by 0 bases, with 6 bases between. The CDR3 is CASSLVEYQETQYF. The CDR3 nucleotides read TGTGCCAGCAGCTTAGTAGAGTACCAAGAGACCCAGTACTTC. Based on the CDR3 plus reference TRBV7-2 and TRBJ2-5, the full variable domain is GAGVSQSPSNKVTEKGKDVELRCDPISGHTALYWYRQSLGQGLEFLIYFQGNSAPDKSGLPSDRFSAERTGGSVSTLTIQRTQQEDSAVYLCASSLVEYQETQYFGPGTRLLVL.

This chain connects TRBV6-6 to TRBJ2-1; D is unclear. Germline loops: CDR1 MNHNY, CDR2 SVGAGI (reference sequence). This CDR3 has 16 residues. V was shortened by 0 bases and J by 2 bases, with 11 bases between the two germline ends. CDR3 in amino acids: CASSYSLRSPYNEQFF. DNA of the CDR3: TGTGCCAGCAGTTACTCGCTCCGGAGTCCCTACAATGAGCAGTTCTTC.

The chain uses TRBV19 and TRBJ2-3; the D is unclear. V shed 1 base and J shed 5 bases, with 10 bases lying between them. This CDR3 spans 14 amino acids. The germline gives CDR1 LNHDA, CDR2 SQIVND (reference sequence). The CDR3 coding sequence is TGTGCCAGTAGTATAGGAGTAGTTGGAGATACGCAGTATTTT. Its protein product is CASSIGVVGDTQYF.

The chain links TRBV6-5 to TRBJ1-2; TRBD1 matches at 10 bases. Germline CDR1 reads MNHEY; CDR2 reads SVGAGI. V shed 7 bases and J 4 bases; nucleotides not matched to a gene: 6. CDR3 length equals 14 residues. The CDR3 nucleotides read TGTGCCAGCACCCGGACAGGGGGTACCTATGGCTACACCTTC. Translation gives CASTRTGGTYGYTF.

V gene TRBV6-5 combines with J gene TRBJ2-1; D might be TRBD1 (5 bases). V was pared by 5 bases and J by 7 bases, with 15 bases between. The V gene's germline CDR1 is MNHEY and CDR2 SVGAGI. The CDR3 length is 14 residues. The CDR3 region is CASSTWLQGNEQFF. The CDR3 nucleotides read TGTGCCAGCAGTACATGGCTTCAGGGAAATGAGCAGTTCTTC.

The rearrangement joins TRBV4-1 to TRBJ2-3; no definite D call. The V end was cut by 2 bases, the J end by 6 bases, with 6 bases between. The germline gives CDR1 MGHRA, CDR2 YSYEKL. The CDR3 spans 12 residues. The CDR3 DNA reads TGCGCCAGCAGCCAACCTTCTGATACGCAGTATTTT. Encoded protein: CASSQPSDTQYF.

The J gene is TRBJ2-7, the V gene TRBV28, with TRBD2 matching 7 bases. The ends lost 3 bases at V and 0 bases at J; junction bases unmatched: 8. The CDR3 covers 16 residues. CDR1 and CDR2 from the germline V gene are MDHEN and SYDVKM. The CDR3 loop is CASSFVGGRFSYEQYF. The CDR3 nucleotides are TGTGCCAGCAGTTTCGTGGGAGGGAGGTTCTCCTACGAGCAGTACTTC.

The chain carries TRBV5-4 and TRBJ1-4, with TRBD1 matching over 9 bases. The germline V gene encodes CDR1 SGHNT and CDR2 YYREEE (reference sequence). Trimming at V came to 4 bases and at J to 6 bases, leaving 13 bases not matched to a gene. The CDR3 spans 17 residues. The CDR3 is CASSPDPPTGGYEKLFF. As DNA, the CDR3 is TGTGCCAGCAGCCCGGACCCTCCGACAGGGGGATATGAAAAACTGTTTTTT.

V gene TRBV25-1 combines with J gene TRBJ2-2; 10 bases line up with TRBD2. The CDR3 covers 18 residues. The germline V gene encodes CDR1 MGHDK and CDR2 SYGVNS. Trimming took 1 base from V and 6 from J; bases not matched to a gene: 11. This CDR3 reads CASSESNYGLAEPGELFF. In DNA form, the CDR3 reads TGTGCCAGCAGTGAATCAAATTATGGACTAGCGGAACCCGGGGAGCTGTTTTTT.

This chain uses TRBV28 with TRBJ2-7; tentative D call: TRBD1 (5 bases). Germline loops: CDR1 MDHEN, CDR2 SYDVKM. V lost 6 bases and J lost 3, with 18 bases in between. The CDR3 contains 15 residues. The CDR3 sequence: CASSTQAKSYYEQYF. The DNA for the CDR3 is TGTGCCAGCAGCACACAGGCTAAGTCCTACTACGAGCAGTACTTC.

This chain joins TRBV28 and TRBJ1-1; 10 nucleotides align to TRBD1. V was pared by 9 bases and J by 7 bases, with 11 bases of the junction left unmatched. Germline CDR1 MDHEN, CDR2 SYDVKM. This CDR3 spans 14 amino acids. DNA for the CDR3: TGTGCCAGTGAACCCGGGGGGACAGGGGATGAAGCTTTCTTT. It codes for CASEPGGTGDEAFF.

V usage is TRBV7-2 and J usage is TRBJ2-1, with 7 bases matching TRBD2. The CDR3 loop spans 15 amino acids. Losses at the gene ends were 6 bases for V and 2 bases for J; bases not matched to a gene: 7. The germline V gene has CDR1 SGHTA and CDR2 FQGNSA. The CDR3 DNA sequence: TGTGCCAGCAGAACAACCGGGGGGACCTACAATGAGCAGTTCTTC. Protein sequence: CASRTTGGTYNEQFF.

The chain has TRBV5-1 and TRBJ2-7; 7 positions match TRBD2. J gave up 1 base and V 4 bases, and 8 bases lay outside the gene matches. Per germline, CDR1 SGHRS and CDR2 YFSETQ. The length of the CDR3 is 15 residues. The CDR3: CASSGGGSGSYEQYF. The CDR3 coding sequence is TGCGCCAGCAGCGGGGGGGGGAGCGGATCCTACGAGCAGTACTTC.

V usage is TRBV5-1 and J usage is TRBJ2-4; maybe TRBD1 (6 bases). The CDR3 covers 16 residues. The germline gives CDR1 SGHRS, CDR2 YFSETQ. The V and J ends lost 2 bases and 2 bases respectively, with 14 bases between them. The CDR3 bases are TGCGCCAGCAGCTTTGGTGGGGGCGAGCCCAAAAACATTCAGTACTTC. It yields the protein CASSFGGGEPKNIQYF.

V is TRBV11-2 and J is TRBJ2-2; 8 bases are a match to TRBD2. CDR3 length: 15 residues. J lost 5 bases, V lost 1 base, and 3 bases had no gene match. In germline, CDR1 is SGHAT, CDR2 FQNNGV. In DNA form, the CDR3 reads TGTGCCAGCAGCTTAGCGGGAGGGGCGACCGGGGAGCTGTTTTTT. Its protein product is CASSLAGGATGELFF.